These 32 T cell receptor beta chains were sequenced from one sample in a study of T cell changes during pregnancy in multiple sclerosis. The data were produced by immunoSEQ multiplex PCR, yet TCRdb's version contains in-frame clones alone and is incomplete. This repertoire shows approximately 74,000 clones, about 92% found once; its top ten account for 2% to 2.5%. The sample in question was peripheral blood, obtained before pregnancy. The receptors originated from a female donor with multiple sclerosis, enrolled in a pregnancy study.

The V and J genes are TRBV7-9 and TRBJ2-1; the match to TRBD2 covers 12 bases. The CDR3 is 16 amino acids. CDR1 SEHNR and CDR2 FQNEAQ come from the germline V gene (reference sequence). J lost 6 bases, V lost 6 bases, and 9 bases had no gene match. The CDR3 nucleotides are TGTGCCAGCAGTTATATGACTAGCGGGAGCAGCAATGAGCAGTTCTTC. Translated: CASSYMTSGSSNEQFF.

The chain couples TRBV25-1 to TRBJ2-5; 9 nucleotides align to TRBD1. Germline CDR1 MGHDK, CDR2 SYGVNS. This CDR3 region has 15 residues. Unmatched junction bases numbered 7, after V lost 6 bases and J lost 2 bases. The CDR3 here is CASREGTGQQETQYF. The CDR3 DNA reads TGTGCCAGCAGAGAAGGGACAGGGCAACAAGAGACCCAGTACTTC.

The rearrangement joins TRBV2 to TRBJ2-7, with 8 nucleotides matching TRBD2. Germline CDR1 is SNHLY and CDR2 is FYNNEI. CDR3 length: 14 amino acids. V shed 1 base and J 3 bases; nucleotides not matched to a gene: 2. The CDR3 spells CASSEGAGVYEQYF. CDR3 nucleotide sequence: TGTGCCAGCAGTGAAGGAGCGGGAGTCTACGAGCAGTACTTC.

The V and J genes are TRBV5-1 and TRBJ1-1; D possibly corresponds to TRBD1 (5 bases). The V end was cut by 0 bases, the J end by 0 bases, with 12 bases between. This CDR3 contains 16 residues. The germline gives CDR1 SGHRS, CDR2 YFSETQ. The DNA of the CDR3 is TGCGCCAGCAGCTTGGACCCGATAGGGGTGAACACTGAAGCTTTCTTT. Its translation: CASSLDPIGVNTEAFF.

CDR3 in DNA: TGTGCCAGCTCACCGGCAGGCCAGGGTGGAGGCTACACCTTC. It translates to CASSPAGQGGGYTF. The chain carries TRBV18 and TRBJ1-2; D is perhaps TRBD1 (5 bases). Germline CDR1 reads KGHSH; CDR2 reads LQKENI. The germline V and J ends were trimmed by 3 bases and 8 bases, with 16 bases remaining between them. This CDR3 spans 14 amino acids.

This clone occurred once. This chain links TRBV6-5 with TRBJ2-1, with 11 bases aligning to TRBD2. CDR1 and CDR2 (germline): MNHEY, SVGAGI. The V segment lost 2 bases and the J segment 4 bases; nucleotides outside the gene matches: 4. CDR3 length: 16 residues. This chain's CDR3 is CASSYPSGRIYNEQFF. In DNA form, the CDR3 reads TGTGCCAGCAGTTACCCTAGCGGGAGGATTTACAATGAGCAGTTCTTC.

CDR3 sequence reads: CASSVIPGQNYEQYF. The CDR3 region has the DNA TGTGCCAGCAGTGTGATTCCGGGACAGAACTACGAGCAGTACTTC. The chain recombines TRBV6-1 with TRBJ2-7; 7 positions agree with TRBD1. The V and J ends lost 4 bases and 3 bases, in that order; junction bases with no gene match: 9. The CDR3 consists of 15 residues. The germline CDR1 and CDR2 sequences are MNHNS and SASEGT.

The CDR3 loop reads CASSLGLREQYF. The CDR3 region has the DNA TGTGCCAGCAGCTTAGGCCTCCGGGAGCAGTACTTC. J is TRBJ2-7 and V is TRBV7-9, with D hard to call. V was clipped by 1 base and J by 7 bases, with 8 bases between them. This CDR3 region has 12 residues. Germline CDR1 reads SEHNR; CDR2 reads FQNEAQ (reference sequence).

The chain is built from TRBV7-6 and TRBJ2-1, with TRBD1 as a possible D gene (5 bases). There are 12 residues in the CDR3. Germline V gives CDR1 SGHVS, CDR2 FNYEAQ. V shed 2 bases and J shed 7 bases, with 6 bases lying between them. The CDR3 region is CASSLQGNEQFF. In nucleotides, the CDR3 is TGTGCCAGCAGCTTACAGGGAAATGAGCAGTTCTTC.

DNA for the CDR3: TGTGCCAGTAGTATCCCGCGACAGGGCCAGGGGACTGAAGCTTTCTTT. Its translation is CASSIPRQGQGTEAFF. This chain uses TRBV19 with TRBJ1-1, with 7 nucleotides matching TRBD1. This CDR3 region has 16 residues. Germline values: CDR1 LNHDA, CDR2 SQIVND (reference sequence). V trimming: 3 bases; J trimming: 5 bases; junction bases outside the gene matches: 12.

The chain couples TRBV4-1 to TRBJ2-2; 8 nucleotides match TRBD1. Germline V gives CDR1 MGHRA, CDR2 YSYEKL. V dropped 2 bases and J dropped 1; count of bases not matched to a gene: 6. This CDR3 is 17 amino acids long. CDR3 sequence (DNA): TGCGCCAGCAGCCAATGGACAGGGACTGTGAACACCGGGGAGCTGTTTTTT. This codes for CASSQWTGTVNTGELFF.

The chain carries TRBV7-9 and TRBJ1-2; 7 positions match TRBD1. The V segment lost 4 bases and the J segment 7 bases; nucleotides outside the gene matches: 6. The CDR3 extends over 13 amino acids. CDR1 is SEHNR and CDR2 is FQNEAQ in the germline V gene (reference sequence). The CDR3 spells CASSSDRVGGYTF. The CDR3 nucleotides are TGTGCCAGCAGCTCCGACAGGGTCGGTGGCTACACCTTC.

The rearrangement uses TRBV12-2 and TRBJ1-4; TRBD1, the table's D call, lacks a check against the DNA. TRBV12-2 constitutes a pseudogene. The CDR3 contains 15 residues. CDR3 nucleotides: TGTGCAAGTCGCCCCTTCGGGACAAGAAATGAAAAACTGTTTTTT. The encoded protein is CASRPFGTRNEKLFF.

The CDR3 sequence is CASSSDRSGRVGELFF. CDR3 nucleotide sequence: TGTGCCAGCAGTTCCGATCGGAGCGGGAGGGTCGGGGAGCTGTTTTTT. The chain joins TRBV6-6 to TRBJ2-2, with 10 bases that match TRBD2. V was clipped by 4 bases and J by 7 bases; unmatched bases: 9. Germline values: CDR1 MNHNY, CDR2 SVGAGI (reference sequence). The CDR3 spans 16 residues.

The chain's CDR3 is CASSIASGTQYF. Written as DNA, the CDR3 is TGTGCCAGTAGTATAGCTAGCGGGACCCAGTACTTC. This chain links TRBV19 with TRBJ2-5, with 7 bases lining up with TRBD2. From germline, CDR1 is LNHDA and CDR2 SQIVND (reference sequence). The V and J ends lost 1 base and 7 bases, in that order; junction bases with no gene match: 0. There are 12 residues in the CDR3. The full variable domain, completed using reference TRBV19 and TRBJ2-5, is DGGITQSPKYLFRKEGQNVTLSCEQNLNHDAMYWYRQDPGQGLRLIYYSQIVNDFQKGDIAEGYSVSREKKESFPLTVTSAQKNPTAFYLCASSIASGTQYFGPGTRLLVL.

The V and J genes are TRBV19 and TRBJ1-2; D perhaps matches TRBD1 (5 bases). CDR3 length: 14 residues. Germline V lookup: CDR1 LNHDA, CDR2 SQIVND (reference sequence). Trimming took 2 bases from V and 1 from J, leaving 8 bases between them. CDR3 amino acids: CASSIPTVNYGYTF. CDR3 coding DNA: TGTGCCAGTAGTATACCGACAGTTAACTATGGCTACACCTTC.

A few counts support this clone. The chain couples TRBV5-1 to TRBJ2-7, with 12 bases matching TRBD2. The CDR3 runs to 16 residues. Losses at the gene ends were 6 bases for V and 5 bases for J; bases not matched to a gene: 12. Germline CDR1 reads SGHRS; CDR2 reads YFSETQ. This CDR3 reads CASTLSGTSGLNEQYF. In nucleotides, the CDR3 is TGCGCCAGCACCCTATCCGGGACTAGCGGGCTCAACGAGCAGTACTTC.

In DNA, the CDR3 is TGTGCCAGCAGGAGCCAGACTAGTATACGATACAATGAGCAGTTCTTC. This sequence encodes CASRSQTSIRYNEQFF. The chain carries TRBV11-1 and TRBJ2-1, with TRBD2 as a possible D gene (6 bases). This CDR3 has 16 amino acids. The V gene's germline CDR1 is SGHAT and CDR2 FQDESV (reference sequence). V lost 6 bases and J lost 4, with 19 bases in between.

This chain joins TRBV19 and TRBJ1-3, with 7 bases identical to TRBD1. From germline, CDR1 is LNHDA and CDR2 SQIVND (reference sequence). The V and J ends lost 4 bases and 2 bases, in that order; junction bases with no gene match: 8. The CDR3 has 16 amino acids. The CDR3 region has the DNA TGTGCCAGTAGTACCCCCGGGGACAGCACTGGAAACACCATATATTTT. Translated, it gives CASSTPGDSTGNTIYF. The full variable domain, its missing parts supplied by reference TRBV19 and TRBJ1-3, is DGGITQSPKYLFRKEGQNVTLSCEQNLNHDAMYWYRQDPGQGLRLIYYSQIVNDFQKGDIAEGYSVSREKKESFPLTVTSAQKNPTAFYLCASSTPGDSTGNTIYFGEGSWLTVV.

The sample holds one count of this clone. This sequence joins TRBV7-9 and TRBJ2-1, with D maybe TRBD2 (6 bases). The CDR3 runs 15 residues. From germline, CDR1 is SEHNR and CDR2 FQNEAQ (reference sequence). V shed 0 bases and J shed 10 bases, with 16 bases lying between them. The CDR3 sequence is CASSLATRVLAEQFF. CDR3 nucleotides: TGTGCCAGCAGCTTAGCGACTAGGGTCCTGGCGGAGCAGTTCTTC.

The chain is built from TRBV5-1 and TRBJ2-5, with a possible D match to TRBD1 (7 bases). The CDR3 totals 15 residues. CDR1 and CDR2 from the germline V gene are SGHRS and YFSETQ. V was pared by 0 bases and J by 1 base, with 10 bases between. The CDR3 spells CASSLGRGAQETQYF. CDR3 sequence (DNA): TGCGCCAGCAGCTTGGGCAGGGGGGCCCAAGAGACCCAGTACTTC.

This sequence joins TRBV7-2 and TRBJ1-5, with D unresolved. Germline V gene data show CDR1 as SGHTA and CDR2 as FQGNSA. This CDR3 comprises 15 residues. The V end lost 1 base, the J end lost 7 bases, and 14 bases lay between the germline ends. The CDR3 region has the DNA TGTGCCAGCAGCTTAGGGTCGGCAGCTAGACAGCCCCAGCATTTT. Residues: CASSLGSAARQPQHF. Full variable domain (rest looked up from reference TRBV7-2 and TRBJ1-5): GAGVSQSPSNKVTEKGKDVELRCDPISGHTALYWYRQSLGQGLEFLIYFQGNSAPDKSGLPSDRFSAERTGGSVSTLTIQRTQQEDSAVYLCASSLGSAARQPQHFGDGTRLSIL.

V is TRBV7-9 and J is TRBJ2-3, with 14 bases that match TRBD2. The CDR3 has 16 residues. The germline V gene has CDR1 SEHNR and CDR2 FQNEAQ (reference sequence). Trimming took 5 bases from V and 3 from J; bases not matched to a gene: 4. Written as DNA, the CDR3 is TGTGCCAGCAGCCACCGACTAGCGGGAGGGACAGATACGCAGTATTTT. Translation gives CASSHRLAGGTDTQYF. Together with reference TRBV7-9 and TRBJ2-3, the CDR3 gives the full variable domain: DTGVSQNPRHKITKRGQNVTFRCDPISEHNRLYWYRQTLGQGPEFLTYFQNEAQLEKSRLLSDRFSAERPKGSFSTLEIQRTEQGDSAMYLCASSHRLAGGTDTQYFGPGTRLTVL.

CDR3 nucleotide sequence: TGTGCCAGCAGCTCGGGACTACTAATTTACGAGCAGTACTTC. Its protein product is CASSSGLLIYEQYF. V gene TRBV11-2 combines with J gene TRBJ2-7; TRBD2 matches at 7 bases. Losses at the gene ends were 4 bases for V and 4 bases for J; bases not matched to a gene: 7. Germline values: CDR1 SGHAT, CDR2 FQNNGV. The CDR3 is 14 residues long. The full variable domain, in which reference TRBV11-2 and TRBJ2-7 provide the parts outside the CDR3, is EAGVAQSPRYKIIEKRQSVAFWCNPISGHATLYWYQQILGQGPKLLIQFQNNGVVDDSQLPKDRFSAERLKGVDSTLKIQPAKLEDSAVYLCASSSGLLIYEQYFGPGTRLTVT.

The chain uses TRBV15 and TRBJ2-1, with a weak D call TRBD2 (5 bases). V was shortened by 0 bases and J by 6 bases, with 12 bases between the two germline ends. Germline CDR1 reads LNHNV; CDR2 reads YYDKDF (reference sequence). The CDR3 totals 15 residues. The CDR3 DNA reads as TGTGCCACCAGCAGAGATCTAGCTGGTACCAATGAGCAGTTCTTC. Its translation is CATSRDLAGTNEQFF.

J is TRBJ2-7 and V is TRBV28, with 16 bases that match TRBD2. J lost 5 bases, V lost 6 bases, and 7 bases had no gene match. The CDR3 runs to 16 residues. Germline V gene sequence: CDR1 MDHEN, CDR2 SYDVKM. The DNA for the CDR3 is TGTGCCAGCAGCCTGGGACTAGCGGGAGGGCCAGACGAGCAGTACTTC. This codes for CASSLGLAGGPDEQYF.

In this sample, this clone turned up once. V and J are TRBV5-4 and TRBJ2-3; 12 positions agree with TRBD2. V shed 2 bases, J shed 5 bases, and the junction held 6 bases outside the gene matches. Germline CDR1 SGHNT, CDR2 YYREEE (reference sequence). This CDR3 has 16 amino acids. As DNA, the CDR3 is TGTGCCAGCAGCTTACGACTAGCGGGAGTAAAAGATACGCAGTATTTT. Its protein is CASSLRLAGVKDTQYF.

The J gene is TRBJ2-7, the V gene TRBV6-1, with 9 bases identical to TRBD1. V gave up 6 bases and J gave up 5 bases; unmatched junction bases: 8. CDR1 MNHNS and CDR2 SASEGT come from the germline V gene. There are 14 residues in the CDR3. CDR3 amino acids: CASSRQGELHEQYF. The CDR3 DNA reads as TGTGCCAGCAGCAGACAGGGGGAATTACACGAGCAGTACTTC.

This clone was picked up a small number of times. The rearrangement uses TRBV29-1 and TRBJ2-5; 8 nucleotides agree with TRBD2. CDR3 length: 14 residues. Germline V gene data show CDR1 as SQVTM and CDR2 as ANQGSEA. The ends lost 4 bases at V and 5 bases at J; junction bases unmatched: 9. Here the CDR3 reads CSVGPAGVGETQYF. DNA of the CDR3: TGCAGCGTTGGCCCAGCGGGAGTGGGGGAGACCCAGTACTTC. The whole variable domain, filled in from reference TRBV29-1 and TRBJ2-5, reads SAVISQKPSRDICQRGTSLTIQCQVDSQVTMMFWYRQQPGQSLTLIATANQGSEATYESGFVIDKFPISRPNLTFSTLTVSNMSPEDSSIYLCSVGPAGVGETQYFGPGTRLLVL.

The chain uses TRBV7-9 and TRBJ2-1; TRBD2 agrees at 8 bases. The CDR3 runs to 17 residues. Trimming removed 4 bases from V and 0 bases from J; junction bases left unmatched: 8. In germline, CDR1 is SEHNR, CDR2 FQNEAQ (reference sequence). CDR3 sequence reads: CASSSQQRESSYNEQFF. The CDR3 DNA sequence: TGTGCCAGCAGCTCCCAACAGCGGGAGAGCTCCTACAATGAGCAGTTCTTC.

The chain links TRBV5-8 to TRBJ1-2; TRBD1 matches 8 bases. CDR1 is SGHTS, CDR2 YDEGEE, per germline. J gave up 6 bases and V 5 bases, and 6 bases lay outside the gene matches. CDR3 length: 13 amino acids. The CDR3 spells CASRSRGRDGYTF. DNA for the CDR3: TGTGCCAGCAGGTCCAGGGGGCGCGATGGCTACACCTTC.

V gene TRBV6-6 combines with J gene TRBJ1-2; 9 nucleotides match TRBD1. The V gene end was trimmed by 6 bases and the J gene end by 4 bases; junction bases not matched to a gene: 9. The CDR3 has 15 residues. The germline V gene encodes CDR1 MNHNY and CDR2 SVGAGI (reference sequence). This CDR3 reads CASSNYRQGGYGYTF. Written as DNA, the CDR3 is TGTGCCAGCAGCAACTACAGACAGGGGGGCTATGGCTACACCTTC.